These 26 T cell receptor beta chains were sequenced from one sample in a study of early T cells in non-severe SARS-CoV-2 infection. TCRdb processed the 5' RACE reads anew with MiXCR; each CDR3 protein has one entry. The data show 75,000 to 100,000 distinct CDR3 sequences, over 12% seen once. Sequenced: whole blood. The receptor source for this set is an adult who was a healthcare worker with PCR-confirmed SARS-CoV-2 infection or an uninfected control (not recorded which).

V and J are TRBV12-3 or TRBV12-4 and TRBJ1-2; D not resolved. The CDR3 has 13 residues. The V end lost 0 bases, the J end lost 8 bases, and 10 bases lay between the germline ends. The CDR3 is CASSLAGPEGYTF. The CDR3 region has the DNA TGTGCCAGCAGTTTAGCCGGGCCTGAGGGCTACACCTTC.

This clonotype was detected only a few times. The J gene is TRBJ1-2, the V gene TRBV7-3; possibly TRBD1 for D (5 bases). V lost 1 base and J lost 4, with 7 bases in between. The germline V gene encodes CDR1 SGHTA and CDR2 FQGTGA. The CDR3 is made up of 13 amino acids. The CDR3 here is CASSLNQGYGYTF. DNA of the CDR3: TGTGCCAGCAGCTTAAATCAGGGCTATGGCTACACCTTC. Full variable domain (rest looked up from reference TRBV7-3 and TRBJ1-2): GAGVSQTPSNKVTEKGKYVELRCDPISGHTALYWYRQSLGQGPEFLIYFQGTGAADDSGLPNDRFFAVRPEGSVSTLKIQRTERGDSAVYLCASSLNQGYGYTFGSGTRLTVV.

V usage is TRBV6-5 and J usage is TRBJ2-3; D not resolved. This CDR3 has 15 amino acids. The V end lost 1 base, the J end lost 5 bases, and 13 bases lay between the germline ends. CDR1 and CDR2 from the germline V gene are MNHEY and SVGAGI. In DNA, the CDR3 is TGTGCCAGCAGTTACTTTGACTCCGCGAGAGATACGCAGTATTTT. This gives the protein CASSYFDSARDTQYF.

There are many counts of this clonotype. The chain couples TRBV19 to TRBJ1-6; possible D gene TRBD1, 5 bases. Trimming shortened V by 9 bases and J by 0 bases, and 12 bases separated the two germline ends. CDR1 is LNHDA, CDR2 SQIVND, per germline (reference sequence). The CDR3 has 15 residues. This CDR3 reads CASRDSRSYNSPLHF. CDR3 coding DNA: TGTGCCAGCCGGGACTCACGCTCCTATAATTCACCCCTCCACTTT.

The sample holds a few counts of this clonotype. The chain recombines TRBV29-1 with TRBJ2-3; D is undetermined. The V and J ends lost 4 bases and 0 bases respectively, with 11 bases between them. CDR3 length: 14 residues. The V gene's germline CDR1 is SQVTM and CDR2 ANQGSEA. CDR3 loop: CSVVRTLSTDTQYF. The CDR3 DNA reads TGCAGCGTTGTCCGCACTTTGAGCACAGATACGCAGTATTTT.

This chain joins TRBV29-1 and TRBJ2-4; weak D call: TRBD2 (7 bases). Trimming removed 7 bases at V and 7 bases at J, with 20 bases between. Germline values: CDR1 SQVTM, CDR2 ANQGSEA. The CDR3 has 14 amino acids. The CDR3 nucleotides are TGCAGCGGGGCACTCGCGGGGGCAGGGAACATTCAGTACTTC. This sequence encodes CSGALAGAGNIQYF.

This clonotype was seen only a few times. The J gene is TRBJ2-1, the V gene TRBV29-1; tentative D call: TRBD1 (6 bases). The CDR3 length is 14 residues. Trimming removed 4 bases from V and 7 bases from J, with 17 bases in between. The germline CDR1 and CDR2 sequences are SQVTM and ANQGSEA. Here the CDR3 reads CSVGGEQGFNEQFF. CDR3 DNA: TGCAGCGTTGGGGGCGAACAGGGTTTTAATGAGCAGTTCTTC.

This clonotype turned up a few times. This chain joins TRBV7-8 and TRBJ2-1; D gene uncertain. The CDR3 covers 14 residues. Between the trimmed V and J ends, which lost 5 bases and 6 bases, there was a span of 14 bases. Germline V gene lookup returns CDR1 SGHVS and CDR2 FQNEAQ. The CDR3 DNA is TGTGCCAGCAGCCCAAAAGGACGCTTCAATGAGCAGTTCTTC. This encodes CASSPKGRFNEQFF.

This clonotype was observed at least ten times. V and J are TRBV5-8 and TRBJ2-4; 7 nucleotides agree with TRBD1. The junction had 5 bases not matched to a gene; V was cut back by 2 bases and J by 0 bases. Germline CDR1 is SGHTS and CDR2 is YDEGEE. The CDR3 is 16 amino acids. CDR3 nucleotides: TGTGCCAGCAGCTTCCGGGACAGACTAGCCAAAAACATTCAGTACTTC. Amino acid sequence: CASSFRDRLAKNIQYF.

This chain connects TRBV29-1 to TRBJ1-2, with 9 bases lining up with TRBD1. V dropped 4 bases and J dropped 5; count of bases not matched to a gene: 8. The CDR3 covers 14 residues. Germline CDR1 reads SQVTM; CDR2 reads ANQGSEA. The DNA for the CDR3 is TGCAGCGTTGGGGCCGGGACAGGGTCTTATGGCTACACCTTC. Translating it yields CSVGAGTGSYGYTF.

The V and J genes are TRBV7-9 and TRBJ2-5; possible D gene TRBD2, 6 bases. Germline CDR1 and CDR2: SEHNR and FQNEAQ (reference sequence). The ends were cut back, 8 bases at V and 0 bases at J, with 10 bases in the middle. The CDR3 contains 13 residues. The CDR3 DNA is TGTGCCAGCGGGACTTTGTACCAAGAGACCCAGTACTTC. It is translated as CASGTLYQETQYF.

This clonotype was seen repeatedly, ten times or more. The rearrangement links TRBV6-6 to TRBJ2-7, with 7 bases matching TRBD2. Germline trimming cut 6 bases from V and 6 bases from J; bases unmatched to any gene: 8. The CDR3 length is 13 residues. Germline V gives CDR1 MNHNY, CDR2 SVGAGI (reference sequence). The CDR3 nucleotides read TGTGCCAGCAGGGCCGGGGAGGGTGGCGAGCAGTACGTC. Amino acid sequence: CASRAGEGGEQYV.

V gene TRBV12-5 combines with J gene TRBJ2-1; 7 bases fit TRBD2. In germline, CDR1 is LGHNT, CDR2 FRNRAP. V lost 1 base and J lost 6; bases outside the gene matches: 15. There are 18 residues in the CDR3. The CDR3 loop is CASGLGGLAAAPSNEQFF. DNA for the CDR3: TGTGCTAGTGGTTTGGGGGGCCTAGCGGCCGCCCCAAGCAATGAGCAGTTCTTC.

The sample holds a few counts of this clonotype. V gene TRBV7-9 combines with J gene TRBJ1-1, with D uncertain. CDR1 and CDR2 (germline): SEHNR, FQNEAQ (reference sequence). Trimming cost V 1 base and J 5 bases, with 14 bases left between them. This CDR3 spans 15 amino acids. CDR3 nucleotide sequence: TGTGCCAGCAGCTTAGGTATTTTCATGGGAACTGAAGCTTTCTTT. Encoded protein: CASSLGIFMGTEAFF.

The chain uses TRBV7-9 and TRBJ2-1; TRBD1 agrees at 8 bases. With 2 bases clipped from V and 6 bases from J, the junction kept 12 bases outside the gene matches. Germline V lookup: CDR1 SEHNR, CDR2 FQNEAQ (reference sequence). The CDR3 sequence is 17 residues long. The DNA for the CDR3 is TGTGCCAGCAGCTTAAACGCACAGGCAGGGGGCCGCAATGAGCAGTTCTTC. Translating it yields CASSLNAQAGGRNEQFF.

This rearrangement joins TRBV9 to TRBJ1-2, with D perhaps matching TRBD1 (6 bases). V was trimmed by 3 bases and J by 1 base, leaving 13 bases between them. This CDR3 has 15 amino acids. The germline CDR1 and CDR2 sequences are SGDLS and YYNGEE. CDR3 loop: CASSEGGGNNYGYTF. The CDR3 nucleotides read TGTGCCAGCAGCGAGGGGGGCGGCAATAACTATGGCTACACCTTC.

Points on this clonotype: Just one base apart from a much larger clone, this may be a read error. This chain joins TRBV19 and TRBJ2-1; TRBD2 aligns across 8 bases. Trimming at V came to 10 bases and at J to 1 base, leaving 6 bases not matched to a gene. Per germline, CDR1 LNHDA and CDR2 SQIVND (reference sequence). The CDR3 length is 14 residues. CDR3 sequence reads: CATALAESYNEQFF. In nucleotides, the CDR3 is TGTGCCACCGCACTAGCGGAATCCTACAATGAGCAGTTCTTC.

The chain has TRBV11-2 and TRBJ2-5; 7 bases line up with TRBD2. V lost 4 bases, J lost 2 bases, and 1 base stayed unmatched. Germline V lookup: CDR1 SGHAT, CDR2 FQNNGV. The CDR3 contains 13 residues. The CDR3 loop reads CASSWEGQETQYF. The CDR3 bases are TGTGCCAGCAGCTGGGAGGGGCAAGAGACCCAGTACTTC.

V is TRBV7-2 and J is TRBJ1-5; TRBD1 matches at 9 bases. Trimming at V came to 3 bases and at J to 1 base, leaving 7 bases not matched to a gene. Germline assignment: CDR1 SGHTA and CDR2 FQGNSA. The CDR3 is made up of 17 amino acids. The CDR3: CASSFTGGRMSNQPQHF. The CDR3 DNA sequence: TGTGCCAGCAGCTTCACAGGGGGCCGAATGAGCAATCAGCCCCAGCATTTT.

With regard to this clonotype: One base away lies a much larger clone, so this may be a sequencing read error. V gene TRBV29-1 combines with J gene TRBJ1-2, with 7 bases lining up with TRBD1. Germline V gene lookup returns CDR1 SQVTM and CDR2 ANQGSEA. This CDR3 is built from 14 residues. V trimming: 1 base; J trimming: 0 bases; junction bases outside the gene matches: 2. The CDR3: CSVEGQGTNYGYTF. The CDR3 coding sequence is TGCAGCGTTGAAGGACAGGGCACTAACTATGGCTACACCTTC.

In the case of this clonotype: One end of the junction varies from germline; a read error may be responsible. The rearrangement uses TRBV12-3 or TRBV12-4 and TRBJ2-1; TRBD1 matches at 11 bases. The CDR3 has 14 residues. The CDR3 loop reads CASSLSGQGDEQSF. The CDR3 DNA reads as TGTGCCAGCAGCTTATCGGGACAGGGGGATGAGCAGTCCTTC.

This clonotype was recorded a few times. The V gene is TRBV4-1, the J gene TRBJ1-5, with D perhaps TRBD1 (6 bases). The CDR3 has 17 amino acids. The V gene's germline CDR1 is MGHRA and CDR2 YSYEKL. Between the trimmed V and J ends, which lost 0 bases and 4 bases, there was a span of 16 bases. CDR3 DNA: TGCGCCAGCAGCCAAGAGGGTAAGGGGGGCCCTAATCAGCCCCAGCATTTT. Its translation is CASSQEGKGGPNQPQHF.

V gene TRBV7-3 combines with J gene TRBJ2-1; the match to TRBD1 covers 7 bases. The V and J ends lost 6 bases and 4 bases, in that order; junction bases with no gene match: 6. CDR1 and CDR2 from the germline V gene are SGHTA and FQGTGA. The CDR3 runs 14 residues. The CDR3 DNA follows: TGTGCCAGCAGACAGGGACAGTCGTACAATGAGCAGTTCTTC. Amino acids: CASRQGQSYNEQFF.

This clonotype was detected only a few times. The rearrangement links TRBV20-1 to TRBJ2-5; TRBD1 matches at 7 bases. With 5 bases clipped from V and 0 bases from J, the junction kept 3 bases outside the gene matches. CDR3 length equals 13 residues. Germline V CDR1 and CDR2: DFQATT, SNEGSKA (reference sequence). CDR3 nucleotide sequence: TGCAGTGCTGATGGACAGGACCAAGAGACCCAGTACTTC. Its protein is CSADGQDQETQYF.

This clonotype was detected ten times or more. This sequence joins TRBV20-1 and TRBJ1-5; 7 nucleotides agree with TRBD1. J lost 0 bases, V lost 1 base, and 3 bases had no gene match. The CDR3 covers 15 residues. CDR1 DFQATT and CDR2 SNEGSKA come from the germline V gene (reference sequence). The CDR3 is CSARGTGNSNQPQHF. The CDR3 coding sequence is TGCAGTGCTAGAGGGACAGGAAATAGCAATCAGCCCCAGCATTTT.

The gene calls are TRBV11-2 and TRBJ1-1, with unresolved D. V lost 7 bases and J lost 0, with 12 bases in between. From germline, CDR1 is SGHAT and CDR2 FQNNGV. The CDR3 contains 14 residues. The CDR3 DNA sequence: TGTGCCAGCACCATAGCGGGTTTGAACACTGAAGCTTTCTTT. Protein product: CASTIAGLNTEAFF. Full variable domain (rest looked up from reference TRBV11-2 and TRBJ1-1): EAGVAQSPRYKIIEKRQSVAFWCNPISGHATLYWYQQILGQGPKLLIQFQNNGVVDDSQLPKDRFSAERLKGVDSTLKIQPAKLEDSAVYLCASTIAGLNTEAFFGQGTRLTVV.